Sequencing of this T cell receptor beta chain was carried out in a study of blood T cell repertoires in COVID-19. Background on the study: Sample material is recorded as cDNA or gDNA derived from T cells, B-cell-depleted T cells, or PBMCs.

A Seattle source enrolled patients during active infection and followed them longitudinally. The protocol was immunoSEQ multiplex PCR, while the TCRdb copy is restricted to in-frame clones and leaves out a portion. The table shows about 180,000 clones, with approximately 87% occurring only once. This CDR3 has 18 amino acids. Trimming took 0 bases from V and 7 from J; bases not matched to a gene: 10. CDR1 is LGHNA and CDR2 is YNFKEQ in the germline V gene. This TCR came from a woman aged 70 to 79 with COVID-19, enrolled during active disease. Sequenced: peripheral blood. The rearrangement uses TRBV4-2 and TRBJ1-5, with 12 positions matching TRBD1. The CDR3 loop reads CASSQDLGTGGASQPQHF. The CDR3 DNA follows: TGTGCCAGCAGCCAAGACCTAGGGACAGGGGGCGCGAGCCAGCCCCAGCATTTT.